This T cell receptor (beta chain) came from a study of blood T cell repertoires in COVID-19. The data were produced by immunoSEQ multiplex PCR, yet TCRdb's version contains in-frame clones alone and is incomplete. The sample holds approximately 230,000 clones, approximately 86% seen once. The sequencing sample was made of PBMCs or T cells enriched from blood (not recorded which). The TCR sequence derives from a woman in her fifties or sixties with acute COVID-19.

CDR3 region: CASSTKTDTGELFF. CDR3 DNA: TGTGCCAGTAGTACCAAGACTGACACCGGGGAGCTGTTTTTT. The chain carries TRBV19 and TRBJ2-2; D gene ambiguous. The CDR3 loop spans 14 amino acids. Trimming removed 4 bases from V and 3 bases from J, with 9 bases in between. Germline CDR1 and CDR2: LNHDA and SQIVND (reference sequence).